This T cell receptor (beta chain) is from a study of blood T cells in healthy people across ages. Study-wide results and limits: Versus aged donors, long-lived donors had higher diversity and more naive CD4+ cells.

The CDR3 loop spans 16 amino acids. J lost 3 bases, V lost 6 bases, and 12 bases had no gene match. Per the germline V gene, CDR1 is MNHNS and CDR2 is SASEGT. Collection of roughly 9.6 milliliters of peripheral blood was performed for each donor. Researchers report isolating at least 6 million PBMCs per sample. Primed by a sample-barcoded 5' primer and a J-beta primer mix, a second PCR proceeded for 7 to 11 cycles. Researchers report that a template-switch adaptor with 12 random nucleotides tagged each cDNA molecule. From the 5' RACE reads, TCRdb called clonotypes with MiXCR, one entry per CDR3 protein. In the table there are some 370,000 distinct CDR3 sequences, over 45% of which are singletons. This clonotype was detected only once. Antigen unknown.

The source is a man between 60 and 70 years old in good health. The J gene is TRBJ2-3, the V gene TRBV6-1; 7 bases map to TRBD1. Material for sequencing was blood. The CDR3 sequence: CASRGDSTRVTDTQYF. CDR3 nucleotides: TGTGCCAGCAGGGGGGACAGTACGAGAGTTACAGATACGCAGTATTTT.